Listed below are T cell receptor beta chains from one sample, sequenced in a study of metastatic and nonmetastatic thyroid tumors. MiXCR reprocessed the PCR reads for TCRdb. This repertoire shows roughly 59,000 clones, around 15% found once; its top ten account for roughly 10%. Sequencing input: blood. These receptors all stem from a male donor with papillary thyroid cancer or a benign thyroid nodule (not recorded which). Some clones in this sample may be carry-over from other donors' samples. Each CDR3 is given with its conserved first and last residue. A D gene is named only where the DNA matches it firmly. A clone size is listed for some rows: how often the clone was seen (once, few, many), or a class if it is expanded.

V: TRBV20-1
D: TRBD1
J: TRBJ2-5
size: many
DNA: TGCAGTCCCGAGGTCAGGACAGGGCGGGAGACCCAGTACTTC
CDR3: CSPEVRTGRETQYF

V: TRBV6-1
D: NA
J: TRBJ2-1
size: many
DNA: TGTGCCAGCAGTACCCTCTTGGGGGCCGCTAATGAGCAGTTCTTC
CDR3: CASSTLLGAANEQFF

V: TRBV28
D: TRBD1
J: TRBJ1-2
size: many
DNA: TGTGCCAGCAGTTTATGGGGACAGGGGCTACGCTATGGCTACACCTTC
CDR3: CASSLWGQGLRYGYTF

V: TRBV4-1
D: NA
J: TRBJ2-6
size: many
DNA: TGCGCCAGCAGCCAAGATAGGGGCTCTGGGGCCAACGTCCTGACTTTC
CDR3: CASSQDRGSGANVLTF

V: TRBV6-1
D: NA
J: TRBJ2-1
size: many
DNA: TGTGCCACGGCCAGCGAAACCTACAATGAGCAGTTCTTC
CDR3: CATASETYNEQFF

V: TRBV4-2
D: NA
J: TRBJ2-3
size: many
DNA: TGTGCCAGCAGCCAAGAGGCCGGGAGAGGGACAGATACGCAGTATTTT
CDR3: CASSQEAGRGTDTQYF

V: TRBV18
D: NA
J: TRBJ1-1
size: NA
DNA: TGTGCCAGCTCACTCGAGAACACTGAAGCTTTCTTT
CDR3: CASSLENTEAFF

V: TRBV29-1
D: NA
J: TRBJ2-7
size: many
DNA: TGCAGCGTACGGACAAACTCCTACGAGCAGTACTTC
CDR3: CSVRTNSYEQYF

V: TRBV25-1
D: NA
J: TRBJ2-2
size: many
DNA: TGTGCCAGCAGTGAACGGGTGAACACCGGGGAGCTGTTTTTT
CDR3: CASSERVNTGELFF

V: TRBV6-1
D: NA
J: TRBJ2-1
size: NA
DNA: TGTGCCAGCACGGGGGACTACAATGAGCAGTTCTTC
CDR3: CASTGDYNEQFF

V: TRBV9
D: NA
J: TRBJ2-2
size: many
DNA: TGTGCCAGCAGCGTAGACAAGTCCTTTAACACCGGGGAGCTGTTTTTT
CDR3: CASSVDKSFNTGELFF

V: TRBV4-2
D: NA
J: TRBJ2-2
size: many
DNA: TGTGCCAGCAGCCAAGTTCACAGACGGGGTACCGGGGAGCTGTTTTTT
CDR3: CASSQVHRRGTGELFF

V: TRBV11-2
D: NA
J: TRBJ2-7
size: NA
DNA: TGTGCCAGCAGCTTAGCTAACAGGGTGAGCTACGAGCAGTACTTT
CDR3: CASSLANRVSYEQYF

V: TRBV6-1
D: NA
J: TRBJ2-7
size: NA
DNA: TGTGCCAGCATTGAAATAGTGAGGTGGGAGCAGTACTTC
CDR3: CASIEIVRWEQYF

V: TRBV30
D: TRBD2
J: TRBJ2-1
size: many
DNA: TGTGCCTGGAGTGAAACAGCGGGAGTTTACAATGAGCAGTTCTTC
CDR3: CAWSETAGVYNEQFF

V: TRBV7-3
D: NA
J: TRBJ2-1
size: many
DNA: TGTGCCAGCAGCTCTTTGGTCCACAATGAGCAGTTCTTC
CDR3: CASSSLVHNEQFF

V: TRBV5-1
D: NA
J: TRBJ1-1
size: NA
DNA: TGCGCCAGCAGCATTGTAATTATGGGGGGCCCAACGAACACTGAAGCTTTCTTT
CDR3: CASSIVIMGGPTNTEAFF

V: TRBV4-1
D: NA
J: TRBJ2-5
size: many
DNA: TGCGCCAGCAGCCAAGACCCTGGGGGGGGGACAGACCAAGAGACCCAGTACTTC
CDR3: CASSQDPGGGTDQETQYF

V: TRBV20-1
D: NA
J: TRBJ1-2
size: NA
DNA: TGCAGTGCAACTGAGCCAGGGGTATACACCTTC
CDR3: CSATEPGVYTF

V: TRBV12-3/TRBV12-4
D: NA
J: TRBJ1-3
size: many
DNA: TGTGCCAGCAGACCTACACCGGGACAACGGGGAAACACCATATATTTT
CDR3: CASRPTPGQRGNTIYF

V: TRBV7-9
D: NA
J: TRBJ2-2
size: NA
DNA: TGTGCCAGCAGCAGTCGGGGGAACGGGGAGCTGTTTTTT
CDR3: CASSSRGNGELFF

V: TRBV4-2
D: NA
J: TRBJ2-3
size: many
DNA: TGTGCCAGCAGCCAAGATCTTGGCACAGATACGCAGTATTTT
CDR3: CASSQDLGTDTQYF

V: TRBV6-2/TRBV6-3
D: TRBD1
J: TRBJ1-2
size: few
DNA: TGTGCCAGCAGTTACCCCGGGACAGTGATGAACTATGGCTACACCTTC
CDR3: CASSYPGTVMNYGYTF

V: TRBV6-1
D: TRBD2
J: TRBJ2-1
size: medium-sized
DNA: TGTGCCAGCAGTGTCCTAGCGGGGTCTAAAAATGAGCAGTTCTTC
CDR3: CASSVLAGSKNEQFF

V: TRBV5-6
D: NA
J: TRBJ2-1
size: many
DNA: TGTGCCAGCAGCTTGGGGGACAACTCCTACAATGAGCAGTTCTTC
CDR3: CASSLGDNSYNEQFF

V: TRBV5-4
D: TRBD1
J: TRBJ2-2
size: many
DNA: TGTGCCAGCACCCCCCGGGGACAGGTGAACACCGGGGAGCTGTTTTTT
CDR3: CASTPRGQVNTGELFF

V: TRBV12-3/TRBV12-4
D: NA
J: TRBJ1-5
size: many
DNA: TGTGCCAGCAGTTTCAGGGAGTTCGATCAGCCCCAGCATTTT
CDR3: CASSFREFDQPQHF

V: TRBV5-1
D: NA
J: TRBJ2-3
size: many
DNA: TGCGCCAGCAGCCAGCAGAGAGAAGATACGCAGTATTTT
CDR3: CASSQQREDTQYF

V: TRBV29-1
D: NA
J: TRBJ2-3
size: few
DNA: TGCAGCGTTGAAGATGGTGCACGGGGCCTCACAGATACGCAGTATTTT
CDR3: CSVEDGARGLTDTQYF

V: TRBV20-1
D: TRBD2
J: TRBJ2-3
size: many
DNA: TGCAGTGCTGGGCCCGGGACTAGTCTGAATACGCAGTATTTT
CDR3: CSAGPGTSLNTQYF

V: TRBV7-9
D: NA
J: TRBJ2-7
size: many
DNA: TGTGCCAGCAGCTTAGACTTTTACGAGCAGTACTTC
CDR3: CASSLDFYEQYF

V: TRBV19
D: TRBD2
J: TRBJ2-3
size: many
DNA: TGTGCCAGTCGTAGCGGGGGGGCTGTAGATACGCAGTATTTT
CDR3: CASRSGGAVDTQYF

V: TRBV5-1
D: NA
J: TRBJ2-3
size: many
DNA: TGCGCCAGCAGCCCAACACTCGAAAGGTTGGCAGATACGCAGTATTTT
CDR3: CASSPTLERLADTQYF

V: TRBV7-8
D: TRBD2
J: TRBJ2-1
size: many
DNA: TGTGCCAGCAGTGATTTGACAGCGGGATCGGTATACAATGAGCAGTTCTTC
CDR3: CASSDLTAGSVYNEQFF

V: TRBV7-2
D: NA
J: TRBJ1-1
size: many
DNA: TGTGCCAGCAGCCTAGACGGGGGCTGGGGGGCTGAAGCTTTCTTT
CDR3: CASSLDGGWGAEAFF

V: TRBV3-1
D: TRBD1
J: TRBJ1-6
size: many
DNA: TGTGCCAGCAGCCAAGAGACAGGGGGCGCCGGGTATAATTCACCCCTCCACTTT
CDR3: CASSQETGGAGYNSPLHF

V: TRBV10-3
D: NA
J: TRBJ2-5
size: many
DNA: TGTGCCATCAGTGAGTCGATGGGCAGCGGAGAGACCCAGTACTTC
CDR3: CAISESMGSGETQYF

V: TRBV9
D: TRBD1
J: TRBJ2-5
size: many
DNA: TGTGCCAGCAGCGCCCGGTTGAGGACAGGCCAAGAGACCCAGTACTTC
CDR3: CASSARLRTGQETQYF

V: TRBV20-1
D: TRBD2
J: TRBJ2-1
size: many
DNA: TGCAGTGCTAGAGATCCAGGGACTAGGGGGTACAATGAGCAGTTCTTC
CDR3: CSARDPGTRGYNEQFF

V: TRBV25-1
D: TRBD2
J: TRBJ2-3
size: many
DNA: TGTGCCAGCAGTGAACACCCCGGGGGGGGGTGGACAGATACGCAGTATTTT
CDR3: CASSEHPGGGWTDTQYF

V: TRBV5-6
D: NA
J: TRBJ2-2
size: many
DNA: TGTGCCAGCAGCTTAGCCGGGGAGCTGTTTTTT
CDR3: CASSLAGELFF

V: TRBV18
D: NA
J: TRBJ2-1
size: many
DNA: TGTGCCAGCTCACCCGGGACCATCCCGATCGGTGAGCAGTTCTTC
CDR3: CASSPGTIPIGEQFF

V: TRBV4-2
D: NA
J: TRBJ2-2
size: many
DNA: TGTGCCAGCAGCCAAGATTTGCGACAAAATACCGGGGAGCTGTTTTTT
CDR3: CASSQDLRQNTGELFF

V: TRBV2
D: TRBD2
J: TRBJ2-1
size: few
DNA: TGTGCCAGCAGTCGACTAGCGGGAACATACAATGAGCAGTTCTTC
CDR3: CASSRLAGTYNEQFF

V: TRBV14
D: NA
J: TRBJ2-1
size: NA
DNA: TGTGCCAGCATTTCTCTCAGCGGGGCAGGGGGCAGAAATGAGCAGTTCTTC
CDR3: CASISLSGAGGRNEQFF

V: TRBV28
D: NA
J: TRBJ1-5
size: few
DNA: TGTGCCAGCCACGTGGGGCTCTGGGGGGAAAATCAGCCCCAGCATTTT
CDR3: CASHVGLWGENQPQHF

V: TRBV5-5
D: NA
J: TRBJ1-1
size: NA
DNA: TGTGCCAGCAGATATTGGACAAGGAACACTGAAGCTTTCTTT
CDR3: CASRYWTRNTEAFF

V: TRBV20-1
D: NA
J: TRBJ1-6
size: NA
DNA: TGCAGTGCAAAGCGGGAGGGCAGGGGTTTTTTTAATTCACCCCTCAACTTT
CDR3: CSAKREGRGFFNSPLNF